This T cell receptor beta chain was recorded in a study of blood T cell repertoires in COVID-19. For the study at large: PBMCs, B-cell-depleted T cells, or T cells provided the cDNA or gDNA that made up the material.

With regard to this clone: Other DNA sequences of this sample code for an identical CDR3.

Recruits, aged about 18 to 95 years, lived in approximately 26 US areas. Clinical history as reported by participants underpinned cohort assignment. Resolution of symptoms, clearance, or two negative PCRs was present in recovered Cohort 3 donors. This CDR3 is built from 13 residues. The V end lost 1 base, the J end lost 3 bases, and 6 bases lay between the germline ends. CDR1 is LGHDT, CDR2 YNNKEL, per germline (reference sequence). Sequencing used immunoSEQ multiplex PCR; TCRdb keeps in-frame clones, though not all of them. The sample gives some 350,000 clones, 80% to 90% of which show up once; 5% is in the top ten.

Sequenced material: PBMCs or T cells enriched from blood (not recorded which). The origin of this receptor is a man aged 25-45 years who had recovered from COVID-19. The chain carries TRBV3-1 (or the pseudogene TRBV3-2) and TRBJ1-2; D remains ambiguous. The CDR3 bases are TGTGCCAGCAGCCAAGCTAGTGACTATGGCTACACCTTC. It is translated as CASSQASDYGYTF.